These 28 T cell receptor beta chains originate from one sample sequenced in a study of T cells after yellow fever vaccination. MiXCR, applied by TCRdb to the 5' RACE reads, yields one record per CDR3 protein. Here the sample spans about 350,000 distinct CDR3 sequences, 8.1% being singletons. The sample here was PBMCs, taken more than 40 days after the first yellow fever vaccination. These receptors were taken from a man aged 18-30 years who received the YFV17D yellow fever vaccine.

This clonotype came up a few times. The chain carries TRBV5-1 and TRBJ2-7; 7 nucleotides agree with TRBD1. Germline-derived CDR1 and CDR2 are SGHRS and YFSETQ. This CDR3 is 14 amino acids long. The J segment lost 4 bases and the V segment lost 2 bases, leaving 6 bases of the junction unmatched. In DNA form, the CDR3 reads TGCGCCAGCAGCTTACAGGGGCAGATTTACGAGCAGTACTTC. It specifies CASSLQGQIYEQYF.

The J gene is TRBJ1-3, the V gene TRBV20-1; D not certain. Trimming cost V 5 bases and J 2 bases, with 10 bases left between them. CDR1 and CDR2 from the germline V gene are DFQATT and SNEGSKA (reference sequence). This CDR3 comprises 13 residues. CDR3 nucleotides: TGCAGTGCTCCCGTGGGCCCTGGAAACACCATATATTTT. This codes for CSAPVGPGNTIYF.

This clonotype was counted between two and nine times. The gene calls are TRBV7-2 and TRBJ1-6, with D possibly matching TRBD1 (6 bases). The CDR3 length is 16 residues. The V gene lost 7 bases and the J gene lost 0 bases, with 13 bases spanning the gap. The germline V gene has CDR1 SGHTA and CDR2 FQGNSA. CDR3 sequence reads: CASTRQVASYNSPLHF. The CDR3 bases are TGTGCCAGCACCCGACAGGTCGCCTCCTATAATTCACCCCTCCACTTT.

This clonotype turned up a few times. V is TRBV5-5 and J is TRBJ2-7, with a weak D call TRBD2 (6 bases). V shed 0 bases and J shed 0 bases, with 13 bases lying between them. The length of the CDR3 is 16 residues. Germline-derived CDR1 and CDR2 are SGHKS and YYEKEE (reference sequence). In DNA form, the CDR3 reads TGTGCCAGCAGCTTGGCGGGGACGGGGGACTCCTACGAGCAGTACGTC. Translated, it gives CASSLAGTGDSYEQYV.

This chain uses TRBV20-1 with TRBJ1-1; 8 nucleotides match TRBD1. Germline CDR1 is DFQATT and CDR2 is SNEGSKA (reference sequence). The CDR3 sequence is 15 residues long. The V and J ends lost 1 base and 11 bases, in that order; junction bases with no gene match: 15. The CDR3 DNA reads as TGCAGTGCTAGAGGGACAGGGAAGGTTCCTGAGTGGGCTTTCTTT. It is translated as CSARGTGKVPEWAFF.

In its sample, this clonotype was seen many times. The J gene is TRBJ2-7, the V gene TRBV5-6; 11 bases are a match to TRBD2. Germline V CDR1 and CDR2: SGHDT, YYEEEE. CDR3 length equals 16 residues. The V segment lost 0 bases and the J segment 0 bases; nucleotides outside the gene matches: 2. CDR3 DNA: TGTGCCAGCAGCTTGGCTAGCGGGGGGTACTCCTACGAGCAGTACGTC. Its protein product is CASSLASGGYSYEQYV.

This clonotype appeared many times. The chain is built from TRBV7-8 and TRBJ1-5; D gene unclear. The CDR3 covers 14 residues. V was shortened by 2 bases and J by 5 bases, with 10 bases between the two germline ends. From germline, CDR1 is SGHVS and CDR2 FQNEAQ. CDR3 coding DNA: TGTGCCAGCAGCTTAATCGGGGAATATCAGCCCCAGCATTTT. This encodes CASSLIGEYQPQHF.

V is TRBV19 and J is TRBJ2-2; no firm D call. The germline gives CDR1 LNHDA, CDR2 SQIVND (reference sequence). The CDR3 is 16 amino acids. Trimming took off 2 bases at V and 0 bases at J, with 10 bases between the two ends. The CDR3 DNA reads TGTGCCAGTAGTATATCCATAATAACGAACACCGGGGAGCTGTTTTTT. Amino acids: CASSISIITNTGELFF.

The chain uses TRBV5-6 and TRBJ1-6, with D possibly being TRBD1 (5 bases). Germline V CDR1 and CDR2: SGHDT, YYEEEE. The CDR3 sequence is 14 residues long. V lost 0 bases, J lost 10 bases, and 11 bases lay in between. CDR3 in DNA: TGTGCCAGCAGCTTGGTACGCGGGACCTCACCCCTCCACTTT. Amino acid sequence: CASSLVRGTSPLHF.

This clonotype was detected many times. The CDR3 sequence is CASGHPGQEEETQYF. The CDR3, as DNA: TGTGCCAGCGGCCACCCGGGACAGGAGGAAGAGACCCAGTACTTC. The genes are TRBV12-3 or TRBV12-4 and TRBJ2-5; 8 bases align to TRBD1. The CDR3 runs 15 residues. V gave up 8 bases and J gave up 3 bases; unmatched junction bases: 11.

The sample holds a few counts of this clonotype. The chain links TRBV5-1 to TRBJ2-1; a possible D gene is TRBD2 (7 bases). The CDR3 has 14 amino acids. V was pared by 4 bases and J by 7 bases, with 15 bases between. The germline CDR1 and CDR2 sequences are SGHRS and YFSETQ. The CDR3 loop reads CASSPRGAENEQFF. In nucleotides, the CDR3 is TGCGCCAGCAGCCCCCGGGGGGCCGAGAATGAGCAGTTCTTC.

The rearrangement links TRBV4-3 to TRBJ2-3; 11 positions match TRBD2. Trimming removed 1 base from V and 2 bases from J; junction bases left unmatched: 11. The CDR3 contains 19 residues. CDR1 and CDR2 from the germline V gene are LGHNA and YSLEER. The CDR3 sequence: CASSQGRLAGGPYTDTQYF. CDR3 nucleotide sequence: TGCGCCAGCAGCCAAGGTCGGCTAGCGGGGGGACCTTACACAGATACGCAGTATTTT.

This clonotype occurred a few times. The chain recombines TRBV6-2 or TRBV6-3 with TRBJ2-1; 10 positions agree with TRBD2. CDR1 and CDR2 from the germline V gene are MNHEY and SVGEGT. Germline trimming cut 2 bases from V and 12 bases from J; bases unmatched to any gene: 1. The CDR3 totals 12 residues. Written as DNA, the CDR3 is TGTGCCAGCAGTTACACTAGCGGGGCGCAGTTCTTC. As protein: CASSYTSGAQFF.

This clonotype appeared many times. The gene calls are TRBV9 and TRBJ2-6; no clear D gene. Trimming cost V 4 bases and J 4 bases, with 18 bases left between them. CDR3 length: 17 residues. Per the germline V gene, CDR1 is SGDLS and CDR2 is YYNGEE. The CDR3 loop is CASSTRTLRSGANVLTF. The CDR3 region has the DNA TGTGCCAGCAGCACCAGGACCCTAAGGTCCGGGGCCAACGTCCTGACTTTC.

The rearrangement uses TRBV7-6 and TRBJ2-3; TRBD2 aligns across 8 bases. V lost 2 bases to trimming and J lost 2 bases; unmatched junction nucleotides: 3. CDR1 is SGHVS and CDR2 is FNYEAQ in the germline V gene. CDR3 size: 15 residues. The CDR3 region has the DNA TGTGCCAGCAGCTTATACGGGGGGGACACAGATACGCAGTATTTT. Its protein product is CASSLYGGDTDTQYF.

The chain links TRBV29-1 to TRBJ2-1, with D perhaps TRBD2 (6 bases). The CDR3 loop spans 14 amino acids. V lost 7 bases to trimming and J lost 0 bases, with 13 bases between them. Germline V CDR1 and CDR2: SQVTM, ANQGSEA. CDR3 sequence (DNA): TGCAGCGCCCCGGGGGACCTCTCCTACAATGAGCAGTTCTTC. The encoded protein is CSAPGDLSYNEQFF.

The CDR3 region is CASSLGPGHGYTF. Here the CDR3 DNA reads TGTGCCAGCAGCTTAGGGCCAGGGCATGGCTACACCTTC. The rearrangement links TRBV7-3 to TRBJ1-2; D possibly corresponds to TRBD1 (5 bases). V shed 2 bases and J shed 6 bases, with 10 bases lying between them. The CDR3 consists of 13 residues. CDR1 and CDR2 (germline): SGHTA, FQGTGA. Based on the CDR3 plus reference TRBV7-3 and TRBJ1-2, the full variable domain is GAGVSQTPSNKVTEKGKYVELRCDPISGHTALYWYRQSLGQGPEFLIYFQGTGAADDSGLPNDRFFAVRPEGSVSTLKIQRTERGDSAVYLCASSLGPGHGYTFGSGTRLTVV.

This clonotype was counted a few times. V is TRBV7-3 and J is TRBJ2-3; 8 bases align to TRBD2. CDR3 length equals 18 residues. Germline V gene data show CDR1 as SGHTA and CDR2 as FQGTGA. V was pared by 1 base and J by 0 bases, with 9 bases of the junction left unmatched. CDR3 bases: TGTGCCAGCAGCTTAAAAGGGACTAGGGGATCTAGCACAGATACGCAGTATTTT. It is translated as CASSLKGTRGSSTDTQYF.

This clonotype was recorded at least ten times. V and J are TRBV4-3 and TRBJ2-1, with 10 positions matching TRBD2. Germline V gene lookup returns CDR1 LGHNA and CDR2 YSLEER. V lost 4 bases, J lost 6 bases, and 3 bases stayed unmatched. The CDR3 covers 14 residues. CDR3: CASSRRLAGNEQFF. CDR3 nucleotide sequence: TGCGCCAGCAGCCGACGACTAGCGGGCAATGAGCAGTTCTTC.

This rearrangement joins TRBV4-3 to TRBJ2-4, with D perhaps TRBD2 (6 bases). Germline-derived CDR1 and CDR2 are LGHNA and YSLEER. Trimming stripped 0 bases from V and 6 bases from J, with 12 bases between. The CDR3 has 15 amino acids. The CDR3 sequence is CASSQERGALNIQYF. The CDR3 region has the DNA TGCGCCAGCAGCCAAGAACGCGGGGCTTTAAACATTCAGTACTTC.

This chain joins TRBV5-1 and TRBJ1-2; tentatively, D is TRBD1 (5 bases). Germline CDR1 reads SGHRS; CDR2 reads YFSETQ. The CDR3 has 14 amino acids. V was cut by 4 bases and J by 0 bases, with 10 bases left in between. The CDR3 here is CASSRQSANYGYTF. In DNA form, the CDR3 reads TGCGCCAGCAGCCGACAGTCAGCTAACTATGGCTACACCTTC.

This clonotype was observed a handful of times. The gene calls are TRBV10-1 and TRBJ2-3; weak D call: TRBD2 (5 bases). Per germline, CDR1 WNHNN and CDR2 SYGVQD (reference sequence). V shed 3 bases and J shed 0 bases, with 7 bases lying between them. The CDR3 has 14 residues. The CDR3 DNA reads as TGCGCCAGCAGTGACCAGCGGAGCACAGATACGCAGTATTTT. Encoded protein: CASSDQRSTDTQYF.

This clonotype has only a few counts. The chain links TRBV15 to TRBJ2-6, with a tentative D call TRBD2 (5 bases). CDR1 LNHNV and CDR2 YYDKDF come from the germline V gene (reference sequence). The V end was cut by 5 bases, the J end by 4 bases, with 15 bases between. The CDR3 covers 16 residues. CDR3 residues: CATSPGRTGGANVLTF. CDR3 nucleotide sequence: TGTGCCACCAGCCCCGGCCGCACGGGAGGGGCCAACGTCCTGACTTTC.

CDR3 sequence reads: CASRRQVNEKLFF. The CDR3 nucleotides are TGTGCCAGCAGGCGACAGGTTAATGAAAAACTGTTTTTT. The V call is TRBV12-3 or TRBV12-4, the J call TRBJ1-4, with D perhaps matching TRBD1 (6 bases). There are 13 residues in the CDR3. The V gene lost 6 bases and the J gene lost 4 bases, with 9 bases spanning the gap.

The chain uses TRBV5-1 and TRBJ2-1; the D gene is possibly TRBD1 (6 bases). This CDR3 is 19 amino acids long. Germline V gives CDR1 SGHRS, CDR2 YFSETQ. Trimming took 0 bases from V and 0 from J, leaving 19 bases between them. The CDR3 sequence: CASSLGPSITGSSYNEQFF. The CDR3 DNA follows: TGCGCCAGCAGCTTGGGCCCTTCAATAACAGGGAGCTCCTACAATGAGCAGTTCTTC.

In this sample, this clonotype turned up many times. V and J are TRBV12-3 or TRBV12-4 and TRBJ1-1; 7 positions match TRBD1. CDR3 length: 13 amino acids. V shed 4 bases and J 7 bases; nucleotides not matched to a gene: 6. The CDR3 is CASSSQGGGEAFF. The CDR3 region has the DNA TGTGCCAGCAGTTCCCAGGGGGGGGGTGAAGCTTTCTTT.

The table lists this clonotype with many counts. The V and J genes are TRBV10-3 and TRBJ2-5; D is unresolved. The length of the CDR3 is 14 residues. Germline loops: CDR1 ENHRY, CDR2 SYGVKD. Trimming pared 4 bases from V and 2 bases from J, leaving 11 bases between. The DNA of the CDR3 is TGTGCCATCAGTGGAACGGGCGTTCAAGAGACCCAGTACTTC. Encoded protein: CAISGTGVQETQYF.

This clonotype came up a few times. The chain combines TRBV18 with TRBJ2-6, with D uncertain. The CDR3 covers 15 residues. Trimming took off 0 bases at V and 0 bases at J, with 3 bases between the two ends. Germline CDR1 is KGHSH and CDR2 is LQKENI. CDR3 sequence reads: CASSPPSSGANVLTF. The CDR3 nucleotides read TGTGCCAGCTCACCACCGAGCTCTGGGGCCAACGTCCTGACTTTC.